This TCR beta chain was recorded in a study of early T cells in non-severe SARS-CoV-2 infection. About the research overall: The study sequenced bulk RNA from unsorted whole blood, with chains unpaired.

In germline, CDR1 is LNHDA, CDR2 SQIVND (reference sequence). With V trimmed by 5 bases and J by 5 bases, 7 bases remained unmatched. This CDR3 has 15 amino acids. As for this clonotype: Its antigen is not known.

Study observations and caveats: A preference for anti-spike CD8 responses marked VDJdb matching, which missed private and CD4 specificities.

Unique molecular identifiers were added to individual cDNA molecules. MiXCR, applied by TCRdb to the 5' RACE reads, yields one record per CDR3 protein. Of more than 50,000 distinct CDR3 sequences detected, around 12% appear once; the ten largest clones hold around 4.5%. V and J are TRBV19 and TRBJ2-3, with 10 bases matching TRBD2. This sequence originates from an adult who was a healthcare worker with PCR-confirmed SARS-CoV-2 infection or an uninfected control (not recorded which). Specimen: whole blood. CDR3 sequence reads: CASSGLAGVGDTQYF. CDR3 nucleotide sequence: TGTGCCAGTAGTGGCCTAGCGGGAGTGGGAGATACGCAGTATTTT.